One and the same sample provided the 7 T cell receptor beta chains below, sequenced in a study of OX40 agonist ivuxolimab in advanced cancers. Assay: immunoSEQ multiplex PCR; the TCRdb copy retains only in-frame clones and omits some. The sample has 50,000 or so clones, 75% to 90% seen once; the top ten hold 10% to 15%. This material consisted of CD4+ or CD8+ T cells sorted from blood, taken in a trial of the OX40 agonist ivuxolimab. Source of these receptors: an adult with an advanced solid tumor such as melanoma, head and neck, liver or kidney cancer.

The chain couples TRBV11-2 to TRBJ1-5; 7 nucleotides agree with TRBD1. The V gene end was trimmed by 4 bases and the J gene end by 4 bases; junction bases not matched to a gene: 4. The CDR3 contains 14 residues. CDR1 is SGHAT and CDR2 is FQNNGV in the germline V gene. The CDR3 DNA is TGTGCCAGCAGCTCCAGGGGGGGGAATCAGCCCCAGCATTTT. Translated, it gives CASSSRGGNQPQHF.

This clone was detected once. This chain uses TRBV6-6 with TRBJ1-4; 8 bases align to TRBD1. This CDR3 comprises 13 residues. In germline, CDR1 is MNHNY, CDR2 SVGAGI (reference sequence). After removal of 0 bases from V and 10 bases from J, the junction contained 1 base not matched to a gene. In nucleotides, the CDR3 is TGTGCCAGCAGTTACTCTACAGGGGGAAAACTGTTTTTT. Residues: CASSYSTGGKLFF.

The V and J genes are TRBV6-5 and TRBJ1-1; D uncertain. V dropped 2 bases and J dropped 2 bases, with 6 bases sitting between them. Germline assignment: CDR1 MNHEY and CDR2 SVGAGI. The CDR3 runs 13 residues. CDR3 loop: CASSYDGNTEAFF. In DNA form, the CDR3 reads TGTGCCAGCAGTTACGACGGAAACACTGAAGCTTTCTTT.

The CDR3 protein is CASTGLALFYF. The CDR3 DNA reads as TGTGCCAGCACTGGACTAGCCCTATTTTATTTT. The J gene is TRBJ2-3, the V gene TRBV27; 8 bases are a match to TRBD2. From germline, CDR1 is MNHEY and CDR2 SMNVEV (reference sequence). J gave up 15 bases and V 7 bases, and 9 bases lay outside the gene matches. The CDR3 totals 11 residues.

The chain recombines TRBV2 with TRBJ1-4; 7 bases line up with TRBD1. The V gene end was trimmed by 7 bases and the J gene end by 0 bases; junction bases not matched to a gene: 8. This CDR3 contains 16 residues. Germline V gene data show CDR1 as SNHLY and CDR2 as FYNNEI. The CDR3 loop is CASINRGWATNEKLFF. The CDR3 region has the DNA TGTGCCAGCATTAACAGGGGTTGGGCAACTAATGAAAAACTGTTTTTT.

This chain joins TRBV7-6 and TRBJ2-6, with TRBD1 as a possible D gene (7 bases). The CDR3 covers 18 residues. CDR1 and CDR2 from the germline V gene are SGHVS and FNYEAQ. V lost 1 base, J lost 4 bases, and 17 bases lay in between. The DNA of the CDR3 is TGTGCCAGCAGCTTAGTAATGGAGGGGGCGTACGGGGCCAACGTCCTGACTTTC. It is translated as CASSLVMEGAYGANVLTF.

The chain is built from TRBV5-6 and TRBJ2-1; TRBD1 matches at 8 bases. Germline lookup yields CDR1 SGHDT and CDR2 YYEEEE. The junction had 6 bases not matched to a gene; V was cut back by 3 bases and J by 1 base. The CDR3 extends over 16 amino acids. The CDR3 is CASSSDREPSYNEQFF. CDR3 nucleotide sequence: TGTGCCAGCAGCTCGGACAGGGAACCGTCCTACAATGAGCAGTTCTTC.